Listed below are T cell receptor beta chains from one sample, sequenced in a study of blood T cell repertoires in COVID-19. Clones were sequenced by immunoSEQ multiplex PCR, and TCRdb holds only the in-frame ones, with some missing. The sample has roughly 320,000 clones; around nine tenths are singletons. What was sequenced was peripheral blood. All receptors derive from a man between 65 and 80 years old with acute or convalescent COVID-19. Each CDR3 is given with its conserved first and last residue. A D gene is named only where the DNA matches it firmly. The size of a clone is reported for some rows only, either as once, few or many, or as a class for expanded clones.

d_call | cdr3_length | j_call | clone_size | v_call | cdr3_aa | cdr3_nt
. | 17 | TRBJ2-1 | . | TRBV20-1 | CSASRGLGQGGNNEQFF | TGCAGTGCTAGTAGGGGGTTAGGGCAGGGTGGGAACAATGAGCAGTTCTTC
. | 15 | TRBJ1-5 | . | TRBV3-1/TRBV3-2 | CASSRGLGANQPQHF | TGTGCCAGCAGCCGAGGGTTGGGGGCCAATCAGCCCCAGCATTTT
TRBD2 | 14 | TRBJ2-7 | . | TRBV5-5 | CASSLEAGTYEQYF | TGTGCCAGCAGCTTGGAAGCGGGAACCTACGAGCAGTACTTC
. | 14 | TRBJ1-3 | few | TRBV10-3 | CATSDSYSGNTIYF | TGTGCCACCTCGGACAGCTACTCTGGAAACACCATATATTTT
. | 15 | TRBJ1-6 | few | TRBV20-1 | CSASSGGVNNSPLHF | TGCAGTGCTAGTTCCGGGGGGGTAAATAATTCACCCCTCCACTTT
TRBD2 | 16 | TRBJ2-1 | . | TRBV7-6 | CASSLVGGSTYNEQFF | TGTGCCAGCAGCTTAGTAGGCGGGAGCACCTACAATGAGCAGTTCTTC
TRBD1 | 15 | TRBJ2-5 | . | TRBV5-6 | CASSSATGARGTQYF | TGTGCCAGCAGCTCCGCTACAGGGGCCAGAGGGACCCAGTACTTC
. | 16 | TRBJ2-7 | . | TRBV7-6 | CASSSTKPGVPYEQYF | TGTGCCAGCAGCTCGACCAAGCCAGGGGTCCCCTACGAGCAGTACTTC
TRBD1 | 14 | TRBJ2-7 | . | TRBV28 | CASSSGGYDYEQYF | TGTGCCAGCAGCTCAGGGGGCTACGACTACGAGCAGTACTTC
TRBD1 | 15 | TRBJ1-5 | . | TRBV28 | CASSSQGAGNQPQHF | TGTGCCAGCAGTTCCCAGGGGGCGGGCAATCAGCCCCAGCATTTT
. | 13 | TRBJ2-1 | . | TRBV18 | CASSPPFPDEQFF | TGTGCCAGCTCACCACCCTTCCCGGATGAGCAGTTCTTC
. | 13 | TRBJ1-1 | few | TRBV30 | CAWSALRNTEAFF | TGTGCCTGGAGTGCCCTGAGGAACACTGAAGCTTTCTTT
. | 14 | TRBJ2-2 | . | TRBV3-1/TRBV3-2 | CASSPPRRAGELFF | TGTGCCAGCAGCCCCCCCCGCCGGGCCGGGGAGCTGTTTTTT
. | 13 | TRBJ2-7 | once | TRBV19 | CASSGPESYEQYF | TGTGCCAGTAGTGGGCCCGAATCCTACGAGCAGTACTTC
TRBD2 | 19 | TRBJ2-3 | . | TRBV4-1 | CASSQDAGLAGLATDTQYF | TGCGCCAGCAGCCAAGATGCGGGACTAGCGGGACTAGCCACAGATACGCAGTATTTT
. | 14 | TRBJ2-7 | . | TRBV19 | CASSLGRGVYEQYF | TGTGCCAGTAGTTTGGGCAGGGGAGTCTACGAGCAGTACTTC
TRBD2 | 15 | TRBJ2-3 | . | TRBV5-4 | CASSLVAGGADTQYF | TGTGCCAGCAGCTTGGTAGCGGGGGGGGCAGATACGCAGTATTTT
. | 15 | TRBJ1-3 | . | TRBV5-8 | CASSLGLREGNTIYF | TGTGCCAGCAGCTTGGGACTGCGAGAGGGAAACACCATATATTTT
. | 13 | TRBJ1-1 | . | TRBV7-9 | CASSHDSNTEAFF | TGTGCCAGCAGCCACGACAGTAACACTGAAGCTTTCTTT
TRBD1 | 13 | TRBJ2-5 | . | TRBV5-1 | CASSGDRGETQYF | TGCGCCAGCAGCGGGGACAGGGGTGAGACCCAGTACTTC
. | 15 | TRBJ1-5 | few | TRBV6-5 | CASSYGRSANQPQHF | TGTGCCAGCAGTTACGGGAGATCCGCGAATCAGCCCCAGCATTTT
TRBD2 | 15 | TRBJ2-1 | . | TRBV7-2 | CASSPTSGGRGEQFF | TGTGCCAGCAGCCCGACTAGCGGGGGTCGCGGTGAGCAGTTCTTC
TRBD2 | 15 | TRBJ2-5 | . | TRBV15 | CATSRDGAGAETQYF | TGTGCCACCAGCAGAGATGGGGCGGGAGCAGAGACCCAGTACTTC
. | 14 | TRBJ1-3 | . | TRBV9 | CASSVSTKGNTIYF | TGTGCCAGCAGCGTAAGCACGAAGGGAAACACCATATATTTT
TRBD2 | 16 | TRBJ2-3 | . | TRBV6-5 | CASSSGSGRQTDTQYF | TGTGCCAGCAGTTCGGGTAGCGGGAGGCAGACAGATACGCAGTATTTT
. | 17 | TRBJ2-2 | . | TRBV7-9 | CMSTTSQPLRVTGELFF | TGCATGTCCACTACCAGCCAACCGCTTCGGGTCACCGGGGAGCTGTTTTTT
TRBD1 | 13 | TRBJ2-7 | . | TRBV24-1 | CATSDLGQGVQYF | TGTGCCACCAGTGATTTAGGACAGGGCGTGCAGTACTTC
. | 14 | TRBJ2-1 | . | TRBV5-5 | CASGLSQRGNEQFF | TGTGCCAGCGGCCTAAGTCAAAGAGGCAATGAGCAGTTCTTC
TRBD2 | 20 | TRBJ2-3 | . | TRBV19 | CASSIATVRSGRARPDTQYF | TGTGCCAGTAGTATAGCTACGGTTCGTAGCGGGAGGGCCCGCCCAGATACGCAGTATTTT
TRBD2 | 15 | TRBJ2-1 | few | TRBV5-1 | CASSQGLAGGFEQFF | TGCGCCAGCAGCCAGGGACTAGCGGGAGGGTTTGAGCAGTTCTTC
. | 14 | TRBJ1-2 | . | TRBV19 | CASSIGVRAPGYTF | TGTGCCAGTAGTATAGGGGTCAGGGCACCTGGCTACACCTTC
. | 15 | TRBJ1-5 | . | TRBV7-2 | CASSFWGTGNQPQHF | TGTGCCAGCAGCTTTTGGGGCACGGGCAATCAGCCCCAGCATTTT
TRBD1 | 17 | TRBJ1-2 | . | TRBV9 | CASSEGIQGAINYGYTF | TGTGCCAGCAGCGAGGGGATACAGGGGGCGATCAACTATGGCTACACCTTC
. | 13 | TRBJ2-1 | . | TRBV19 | CASSILGPQEQFF | TGTGCCAGTAGTATATTGGGGCCGCAGGAGCAGTTCTTC
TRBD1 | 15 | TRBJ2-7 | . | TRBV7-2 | CASSLGQGGGYEQYF | TGTGCCAGCAGCCTAGGACAGGGGGGCGGATACGAGCAGTACTTC